The next 24 T cell receptor beta chains were all read from a single sample in a study of HIV-infected patients and healthy controls. Each CDR3 protein gets one entry after TCRdb re-called the 5' RACE reads with MiXCR. The repertoire holds about 64,000 distinct CDR3 sequences, with approximately 21% as singletons. Source material: CD4+ T cells from blood. The origin of the receptors is a human donor in good health.

This clonotype showed up just a few times. This chain uses TRBV12-3 or TRBV12-4 with TRBJ1-1; D gene uncertain. Trimming removed 8 bases at V and 1 base at J, with 14 bases between. The CDR3 contains 14 residues. In nucleotides, the CDR3 is TGTGCCAGCGGCCGGACGGCCAGGAACACTGAAGCTTTCTTT. Translating it yields CASGRTARNTEAFF.

The gene calls are TRBV4-2 and TRBJ2-3, with 12 bases matching TRBD2. From germline, CDR1 is LGHNA and CDR2 YNFKEQ. The CDR3 runs to 19 residues. Trimming removed 1 base from V and 4 bases from J; junction bases left unmatched: 12. This CDR3 is CASSQVYPLTSGRSDTQYF. CDR3 nucleotides: TGTGCCAGCAGCCAAGTATACCCTCTTACTAGCGGGAGGTCAGATACGCAGTATTTT.

CDR3 in DNA: TGTGCCAGCAGCCTCATAAGACCTAGCGGGAGGCGTAGCACAGATACGCAGTATTTT. The encoded protein is CASSLIRPSGRRSTDTQYF. The rearrangement links TRBV6-2 or TRBV6-3 to TRBJ2-3; 11 nucleotides align to TRBD2. This CDR3 is built from 19 residues. From germline, CDR1 is MNHEY and CDR2 SVGEGT. The junction had 14 bases not matched to a gene; V was cut back by 6 bases and J by 0 bases.

The gene calls are TRBV18 and TRBJ2-1; 7 nucleotides match TRBD1. Germline CDR1 and CDR2: KGHSH and LQKENI. V gave up 3 bases and J gave up 5 bases; unmatched junction bases: 7. The CDR3 has 15 amino acids. The CDR3 coding sequence is TGTGCCAGCTCACCCCGGGACAGCAAGCACAATGAGCAGTTCTTC. Its protein product is CASSPRDSKHNEQFF.

In this sample, this clonotype turned up a few times. The chain joins TRBV12-3 or TRBV12-4 to TRBJ2-5, with TRBD1 matching 7 bases. The CDR3 is 14 residues long. J was trimmed by 7 bases and V by 2 bases; bases with no gene match: 7. CDR3 sequence: CASSLRDRPRTQYF. In DNA form, the CDR3 reads TGTGCCAGCAGTTTACGGGACAGACCCAGGACCCAGTACTTC.

This clonotype was found a few times. V gene TRBV7-9 combines with J gene TRBJ1-4, with 11 bases identical to TRBD1. Germline loops: CDR1 SEHNR, CDR2 FQNEAQ (reference sequence). After removal of 5 bases from V and 4 bases from J, the junction contained 6 bases not matched to a gene. The CDR3 sequence is 16 residues long. DNA of the CDR3: TGTGCCAGCAGCCTCCGGACAGGGGGCGGTAATGAAAAACTGTTTTTT. This codes for CASSLRTGGGNEKLFF.

This clonotype has a count of ten or more. The chain is built from TRBV3-1 and TRBJ1-1; D unresolved. Germline V CDR1 and CDR2: LGHDT, YNNKEL (reference sequence). V lost 6 bases and J 1 base, leaving 9 bases between the germline ends. The CDR3 sequence is 13 residues long. The CDR3 is CASRPRTNTEAFF. In DNA, the CDR3 is TGTGCCAGCAGACCCAGGACGAACACTGAAGCTTTCTTT.

This clonotype has at least ten counts. The chain carries TRBV3-1 and TRBJ1-5; no reliable D call. This CDR3 spans 14 amino acids. Germline values: CDR1 LGHDT, CDR2 YNNKEL (reference sequence). Trimming stripped 0 bases from V and 4 bases from J, with 7 bases between. CDR3 loop: CASSQDRSNQPQHF. The CDR3 DNA reads as TGTGCCAGCAGCCAAGACAGGTCAAATCAGCCCCAGCATTTT.

This clonotype was recorded many times. The chain joins TRBV24-1 to TRBJ2-2, with TRBD1 identical over 8 bases. Germline values: CDR1 KGHDR, CDR2 SFDVKD. There are 14 residues in the CDR3. V was pared by 9 bases and J by 3 bases, with 5 bases of the junction left unmatched. The DNA for the CDR3 is TGTGCCACCTCTGAGGACAGGGACACCGGGGAGCTGTTTTTT. Translated, it gives CATSEDRDTGELFF.

This clonotype was seen a handful of times. V usage is TRBV4-3 and J usage is TRBJ1-4; D uncertain. V lost 0 bases and J lost 2, with 7 bases in between. The CDR3 has 15 amino acids. The germline CDR1 and CDR2 sequences are LGHNA and YSLEER. The CDR3 protein is CASSQDLGTNEKLFF. CDR3 in DNA: TGCGCCAGCAGCCAAGATCTCGGCACTAATGAAAAACTGTTTTTT.

The chain couples TRBV14 to TRBJ2-5; 11 bases are shared with TRBD2. V lost 3 bases, J lost 2 bases, and 8 bases stayed unmatched. Germline-derived CDR1 and CDR2 are SGHDN and FVKESK. The CDR3 contains 17 residues. This CDR3 reads CASSQTLAGEPQETQYF. Here the CDR3 DNA reads TGTGCCAGCAGCCAGACACTAGCGGGGGAGCCACAAGAGACCCAGTACTTC.

This chain uses TRBV12-3 or TRBV12-4 with TRBJ1-1, with 8 bases matching TRBD1. CDR3 size: 14 residues. The V gene end was trimmed by 5 bases and the J gene end by 6 bases; junction bases not matched to a gene: 8. CDR3 sequence (DNA): TGTGCCAGCAGTCCCAGGACAGGGACTTCTGAAGCTTTCTTT. Protein: CASSPRTGTSEAFF.

This rearrangement joins TRBV7-2 to TRBJ2-7; no clear D. The CDR3 has 13 residues. The V end was cut by 4 bases, the J end by 2 bases, with 9 bases between. Germline CDR1 SGHTA, CDR2 FQGNSA. In DNA form, the CDR3 reads TGTGCCAGCAGCTCTGGAGCGACCTACGAGCAGTACTTC. Amino acid sequence: CASSSGATYEQYF. The full variable domain, in which reference TRBV7-2 and TRBJ2-7 provide the parts outside the CDR3, is GAGVSQSPSNKVTEKGKDVELRCDPISGHTALYWYRQSLGQGLEFLIYFQGNSAPDKSGLPSDRFSAERTGGSVSTLTIQRTQQEDSAVYLCASSSGATYEQYFGPGTRLTVT.

This clonotype appeared a few times. The J gene is TRBJ2-1, the V gene TRBV12-3 or TRBV12-4; no clear D. V was pared by 4 bases and J by 0 bases, with 4 bases between. CDR3 length: 13 amino acids. The CDR3 sequence: CASSWSSYNEQFF. DNA of the CDR3: TGTGCCAGCAGTTGGTCCTCCTACAATGAGCAGTTCTTC.

This rearrangement joins TRBV7-9 to TRBJ2-7, with D possibly matching TRBD2 (6 bases). Germline-derived CDR1 and CDR2 are SEHNR and FQNEAQ (reference sequence). The CDR3 sequence is 14 residues long. V lost 4 bases and J lost 5, with 15 bases in between. This CDR3 is CASSSSGWGDEQYF. As DNA, the CDR3 is TGTGCCAGCAGCTCCTCAGGTTGGGGGGACGAGCAGTACTTC.

This clonotype was seen many times. The chain couples TRBV20-1 to TRBJ2-3; 14 bases fit TRBD2. The germline gives CDR1 DFQATT, CDR2 SNEGSKA (reference sequence). After removal of 6 bases from V and 4 bases from J, the junction contained 3 bases not matched to a gene. The CDR3 consists of 14 residues. CDR3 sequence: CSAGTSGSPDTQYF. For the CDR3, the DNA is TGCAGTGCGGGGACTAGCGGGAGTCCAGATACGCAGTATTTT.

This clonotype came up a few times. The V call is TRBV7-6, the J call TRBJ2-7; TRBD2 agrees at 7 bases. The CDR3 sequence is 17 residues long. From germline, CDR1 is SGHVS and CDR2 FNYEAQ. The V gene end was trimmed by 0 bases and the J gene end by 1 base; junction bases not matched to a gene: 9. The CDR3 sequence is CASSLALGGRGSYEQYF. The CDR3 DNA is TGTGCCAGCAGCTTAGCGTTGGGCGGGAGAGGTTCCTACGAGCAGTACTTC.

The chain combines TRBV27 with TRBJ2-4, with D uncertain. V was shortened by 3 bases and J by 0 bases, with 9 bases between the two germline ends. Germline V gene data show CDR1 as MNHEY and CDR2 as SMNVEV (reference sequence). The CDR3 extends over 15 amino acids. The CDR3 region is CASSFDGLAKNIQYF. The CDR3 nucleotides read TGTGCCAGCAGTTTTGACGGCCTAGCCAAAAACATTCAGTACTTC.

This clonotype showed up just a few times. The chain links TRBV27 to TRBJ1-4, with 7 bases identical to TRBD1. This CDR3 is 13 amino acids long. The V segment lost 9 bases and the J segment 6 bases; nucleotides outside the gene matches: 7. CDR1 and CDR2 (germline): MNHEY, SMNVEV (reference sequence). CDR3 nucleotides: TGTGCCAGGCTAGGGGGCGAGGATGAAAAACTGTTTTTT. Residues: CARLGGEDEKLFF. The variable domain in full, completed from reference TRBV27 and TRBJ1-4, reads EAQVTQNPRYLITVTGKKLTVTCSQNMNHEYMSWYRQDPGLGLRQIYYSMNVEVTDKGDVPEGYKVSRKEKRNFPLILESPSPNQTSLYFCARLGGEDEKLFFGSGTQLSVL.

The rearrangement uses TRBV7-2 and TRBJ1-1; D perhaps matches TRBD1 (5 bases). Germline values: CDR1 SGHTA, CDR2 FQGNSA. V lost 5 bases and J lost 4, with 17 bases in between. The CDR3 extends over 15 amino acids. The CDR3 spells CASSPDSGGSTEAFF. CDR3 nucleotides: TGTGCCAGCAGCCCAGATAGCGGGGGTAGCACTGAAGCTTTCTTT.

The sample holds many counts of this clonotype. The chain uses TRBV6-6 and TRBJ2-2, with D possibly matching TRBD2 (5 bases). Trimming pared 5 bases from V and 4 bases from J, leaving 11 bases between. CDR3 size: 14 residues. Per the germline V gene, CDR1 is MNHNY and CDR2 is SVGAGI (reference sequence). This CDR3 reads CASSRGPRTGELFF. In nucleotides, the CDR3 is TGTGCCAGCAGTCGCGGGCCCCGCACCGGGGAGCTGTTTTTT.

This clonotype has only a few counts. This chain joins TRBV6-1 and TRBJ1-6; D is unresolved. The V and J ends lost 7 bases and 1 base respectively, with 14 bases between them. CDR1 and CDR2 from the germline V gene are MNHNS and SASEGT. This CDR3 comprises 16 residues. The DNA of the CDR3 is TGTGCCAGCAATGCTCTGACCCGGTCCTATAATTCACCCCTCCACTTT. Translated, it gives CASNALTRSYNSPLHF.

This clonotype occurred a few times. The V gene is TRBV5-5, the J gene TRBJ2-3; no reliable D call. The CDR3 runs to 16 residues. V lost 0 bases to trimming and J lost 2 bases, with 13 bases between them. Germline V gene lookup returns CDR1 SGHKS and CDR2 YYEKEE (reference sequence). DNA for the CDR3: TGTGCCAGCAGCTTGGAGGGAACTTCCAACACAGATACGCAGTATTTT. This codes for CASSLEGTSNTDTQYF.

A few counts support this clonotype. The V and J genes are TRBV12-3 or TRBV12-4 and TRBJ1-3; D is unresolved. The CDR3 contains 16 residues. Trimming took 6 bases from V and 1 from J, leaving 16 bases between them. CDR3 protein: CASSVFGGVSGNTIYF. The CDR3 bases are TGTGCCAGCAGCGTTTTCGGTGGAGTTTCTGGAAACACCATATATTTT.